The rows below give T cell receptor beta chains drawn from one sample of a study of blood T cell repertoires in COVID-19. Repertoires were generated with immunoSEQ multiplex PCR, while TCRdb's copy carries only in-frame clones and drops some. Among roughly 280,000 clones, roughly 85% were seen once, and the ten largest hold about 5%. Sequenced material: peripheral blood. The receptor source for this set is a man between 60 and 75 years old who had recovered from COVID-19. The CDR3 runs from the conserved cysteine through the conserved F or W. A D gene is named only where the DNA matches it firmly. Some rows have no size entry. The others give once, few or many, or a class for an expanded clone.

TRBD2,TRBV27,TRBJ2-3,many,CASSLTSAGTDTQYF,TGTGCCAGCAGCTTAACTAGCGCTGGCACAGATACGCAGTATTTT
TRBD1,TRBV14,TRBJ1-2,NA,CASSRDSYGYTF,TGTGCCAGCAGCCGGGACAGCTATGGCTACACCTTC
TRBD1,TRBV29-1,TRBJ1-1,NA,CSAGQGTHTEAFF,TGCAGCGCGGGACAGGGGACACACACTGAAGCTTTCTTT
TRBD1,TRBV24-1,TRBJ1-2,NA,CATSDSGTGGGRGYTF,TGTGCCACCAGTGACTCCGGGACAGGGGGCGGCCGTGGCTACACCTTC
NA,TRBV19,TRBJ1-2,NA,CASSIDWGHGYTF,TGTGCCAGTAGTATAGATTGGGGCCATGGCTACACCTTC
TRBD1,TRBV28,TRBJ2-7,NA,CASSPGQVSEQYF,TGTGCCAGCAGCCCGGGACAGGTTAGCGAGCAGTACTTC
NA,TRBV4-1,TRBJ2-3,NA,CASSQNPQSDTQYF,TGCGCCAGCAGCCAAAACCCACAGTCGGATACGCAGTATTTT
TRBD2,TRBV4-2,TRBJ2-1,NA,CASSQDTSGYNEQFF,TGTGCCAGCAGCCAAGACACTAGCGGGTACAATGAGCAGTTCTTC
TRBD2,TRBV6-1,TRBJ2-7,NA,CASSEASGVYEQYF,TGTGCCAGCAGTGAAGCTAGCGGGGTCTACGAGCAGTACTTC
TRBD1,TRBV4-1,TRBJ1-5,NA,CASSQRRGDNQPQHF,TGCGCCAGCAGCCAACGCAGGGGGGACAATCAGCCCCAGCATTTT
NA,TRBV28,TRBJ1-2,once,CASSQDRYTF,TGTGCCAGCTCTCAGGATCGCTACACCTTC
TRBD1,TRBV9,TRBJ1-1,NA,CASSRDRGLEAFF,TGTGCCAGCAGCCGTGACAGGGGGCTTGAAGCTTTCTTT
TRBD1,TRBV4-1,TRBJ1-6,NA,CASSQEIGTGEGSPLHF,TGCGCCAGCAGCCAAGAAATTGGGACAGGGGAAGGTTCACCCCTCCACTTT
NA,TRBV4-2,TRBJ2-1,NA,CASSTTSPREQFF,TGTGCCAGCAGCACGACTAGTCCCCGTGAGCAGTTCTTC
NA,TRBV9,TRBJ1-2,NA,CASSVGPDIYGYTF,TGTGCCAGCAGCGTAGGGCCGGACATCTATGGCTACACCTTC
NA,TRBV30,TRBJ1-1,NA,CAWSGGDRTEAFF,TGTGCCTGGTCGGGGGGGGATCGCACTGAAGCTTTCTTT
NA,TRBV4-2,TRBJ1-6,NA,CASSHTGMGSPLHF,TGTGCCAGCAGTCATACAGGGATGGGCTCACCCCTCCACTTT
NA,TRBV6-6,TRBJ1-3,NA,CASREDRVPGNTIYF,TGTGCCAGCAGAGAGGACAGAGTCCCTGGAAACACCATATATTTT
TRBD2,TRBV30,TRBJ2-1,few,CAWSVRGVRTSNEQFF,TGTGCCTGGAGTGTACGGGGGGTAAGGACCTCGAATGAGCAGTTCTTC
NA,TRBV5-1,TRBJ2-7,once,CASSLATTREQYF,TGCGCCAGCAGCTTGGCTACTACTCGCGAGCAGTACTTC
TRBD2,TRBV6-5,TRBJ2-3,NA,CASSRTSADTQYF,TGTGCCAGCAGCCGGACTAGCGCAGATACGCAGTATTTT
TRBD2,TRBV5-4,TRBJ2-2,NA,CASSWSGRATGELFF,TGTGCCAGCAGCTGGAGCGGGAGGGCCACCGGGGAGCTGTTTTTT
TRBD1,TRBV6-2/TRBV6-3,TRBJ2-7,NA,CASSYRQGAGDEQYF,TGTGCCAGCAGTTACAGGCAGGGGGCTGGGGACGAGCAGTACTTC
NA,TRBV27,TRBJ1-2,NA,CASRTGDGGYTF,TGTGCCAGCAGAACGGGGGACGGTGGCTACACCTTC
TRBD2,TRBV5-1,TRBJ2-1,NA,CASSPRGQGTSRGNEQFF,TGCGCCAGCAGCCCCCGCGGGCAGGGGACTAGCAGGGGCAATGAGCAGTTCTTC
NA,TRBV5-4,TRBJ2-3,NA,CASSLTGRTDTQYF,TGTGCCAGCAGCTTAACAGGGCGCACAGATACGCAGTATTTT
TRBD1,TRBV6-5,TRBJ2-2,NA,CASSLDRFSMPGELFF,TGTGCCAGCAGTTTGGACAGGTTTTCTATGCCCGGGGAGCTGTTTTTT
NA,TRBV7-8,TRBJ2-7,NA,CASSLQTLVSSEQYF,TGTGCCAGCAGCTTACAAACTCTAGTTTCTTCCGAGCAGTACTTC
NA,TRBV5-6,TRBJ1-6,NA,CASSPRGGVSPLHF,TGTGCCAGCAGCCCCCGGGGGGGAGTCTCACCCCTCCACTTT
TRBD1,TRBV6-5,TRBJ1-1,NA,CASSPRDRETEAFF,TGTGCCAGCAGTCCCCGGGACAGGGAGACTGAAGCTTTCTTT
NA,TRBV5-1,TRBJ2-2,NA,CASRGQTNTGELFF,TGCGCCAGCAGGGGGCAAACGAACACCGGGGAGCTGTTTTTT
TRBD2,TRBV7-9,TRBJ2-3,NA,CASSPGLAGGRTDTQYF,TGTGCCAGCAGCCCCGGACTAGCGGGAGGCCGCACAGATACGCAGTATTTT
NA,TRBV19,TRBJ1-5,few,CASSIVQGPQHF,TGTGCCAGTAGTATAGTTCAGGGGCCCCAGCATTTT